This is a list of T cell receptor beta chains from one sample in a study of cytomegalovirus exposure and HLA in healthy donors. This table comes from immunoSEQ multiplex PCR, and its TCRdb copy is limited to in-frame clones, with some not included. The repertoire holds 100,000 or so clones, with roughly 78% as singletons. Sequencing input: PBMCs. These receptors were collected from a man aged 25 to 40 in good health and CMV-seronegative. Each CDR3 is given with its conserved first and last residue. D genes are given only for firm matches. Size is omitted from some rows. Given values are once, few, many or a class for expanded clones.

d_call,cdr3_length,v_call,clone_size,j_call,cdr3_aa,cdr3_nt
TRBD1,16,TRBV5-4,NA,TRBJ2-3,CASSAAGTGGTDTQYF,TGTGCCAGCAGCGCGGCCGGGACAGGGGGCACTGATACGCAGTATTTT
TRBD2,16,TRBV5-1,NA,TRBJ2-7,CASSLQRAGGGHGQYF,TGCGCCAGCAGCTTGCAGAGGGCGGGGGGCGGACACGGGCAGTACTTC
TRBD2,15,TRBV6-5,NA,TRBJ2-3,CASSYSGTEVNTQYF,TGTGCCAGCAGTTATAGCGGGACGGAGGTGAATACGCAGTATTTT
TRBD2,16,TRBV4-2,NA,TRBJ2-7,CASSQNRLAGFYEQYF,TGTGCCAGCAGCCAAAACCGACTAGCGGGATTCTACGAGCAGTACTTC
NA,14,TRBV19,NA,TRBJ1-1,CASSIEGVKTEAFF,TGTGCCAGTAGTATAGAGGGAGTGAAGACTGAAGCTTTCTTT
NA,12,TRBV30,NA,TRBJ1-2,CAWSGGSYGYTF,TGTGCCTGGAGTGGAGGGTCCTATGGCTACACCTTC
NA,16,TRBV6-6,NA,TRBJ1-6,CASRIGTTVYNSPLHF,TGTGCCAGCAGGATCGGGACAACGGTCTATAATTCACCCCTCCACTTT
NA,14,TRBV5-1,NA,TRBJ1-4,CASSSAGVQEKLFF,TGCGCCAGCAGCTCCGCCGGGGTACAGGAAAAACTGTTTTTT
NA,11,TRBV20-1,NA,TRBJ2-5,CSRPGSETQYF,TGCAGCCGCCCGGGGTCTGAGACCCAGTACTTC
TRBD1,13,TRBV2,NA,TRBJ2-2,CASSGQETGELFF,TGTGCCAGCAGCGGACAGGAGACCGGGGAGCTGTTTTTT
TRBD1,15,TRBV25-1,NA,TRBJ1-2,CASSSGQGLGYGYTF,TGTGCCAGCAGCTCGGGACAGGGGTTGGGCTATGGCTACACCTTC
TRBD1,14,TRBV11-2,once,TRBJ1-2,CASSPNEGAGGYTF,TGTGCCAGCAGCCCAAATGAGGGGGCGGGTGGCTACACCTTC
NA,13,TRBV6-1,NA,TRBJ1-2,CASSPDMLYGYTF,TGTGCCAGCAGCCCCGACATGCTCTATGGCTACACCTTC
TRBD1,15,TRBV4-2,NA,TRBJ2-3,CASSATGGGTDTQYF,TGTGCCAGCAGCGCAACAGGGGGAGGCACAGATACGCAGTATTTT
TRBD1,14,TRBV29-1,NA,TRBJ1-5,CSVEGQGDYQPQHF,TGCAGCGTTGAGGGACAGGGGGATTATCAGCCCCAGCATTTT
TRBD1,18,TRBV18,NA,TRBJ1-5,CASSPPGQGSGGNQPQHF,TGTGCCAGCTCACCACCCGGACAGGGGTCGGGCGGCAATCAGCCCCAGCATTTT
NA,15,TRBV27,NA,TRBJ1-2,CASSLGRGALSGYTF,TGTGCCAGCAGTTTAGGTCGGGGGGCGCTTAGTGGCTACACCTTC
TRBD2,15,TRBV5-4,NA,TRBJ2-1,CASSLGLAGNNEQFF,TGTGCCAGCAGCTTGGGTCTAGCGGGTAACAATGAGCAGTTCTTC
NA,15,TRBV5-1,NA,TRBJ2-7,CASSGSGVPSYEQYF,TGCGCCAGCAGTGGGTCGGGGGTCCCTTCCTACGAGCAGTACTTC
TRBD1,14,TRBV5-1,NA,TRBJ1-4,CASRGQGTNEKLFF,TGCGCCAGCAGGGGACAGGGCACTAATGAAAAACTGTTTTTT
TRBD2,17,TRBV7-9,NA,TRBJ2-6,CASSLRGAGAGANVLTF,TGTGCCAGCAGCTTGCGGGGGGCAGGTGCTGGGGCCAACGTCCTGACTTTC
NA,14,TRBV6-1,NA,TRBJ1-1,CASSVGTTNTEAFF,TGTGCCAGCAGTGTTGGGACAACGAACACTGAAGCTTTCTTT
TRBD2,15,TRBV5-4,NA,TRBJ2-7,CASTSKGLAISEQYF,TGTGCCAGCACCTCGAAGGGACTAGCAATCAGCGAGCAGTACTTC
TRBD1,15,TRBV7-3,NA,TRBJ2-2,CASSALGQITGELFF,TGTGCCAGCAGCGCCCTGGGACAGATCACCGGGGAGCTGTTTTTT
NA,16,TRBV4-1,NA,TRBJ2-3,CASSQEPGSPPDTQYF,TGCGCCAGCAGCCAAGAGCCGGGAAGCCCCCCAGATACGCAGTATTTT
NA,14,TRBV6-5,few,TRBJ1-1,CASIPSATSAEAFF,TGTGCCAGCATCCCCAGCGCCACCAGCGCTGAAGCTTTCTTT
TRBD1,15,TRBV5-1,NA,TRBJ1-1,CASSTTRQGSTEAFF,TGCGCCAGCAGCACCACCCGACAGGGGAGCACTGAAGCTTTCTTT
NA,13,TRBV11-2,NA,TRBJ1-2,CASSLDNGYGYTF,TGTGCCAGCAGCTTAGATAACGGCTATGGCTACACCTTC
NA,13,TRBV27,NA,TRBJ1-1,CASSWTVNTEAFF,TGTGCCAGCAGCTGGACAGTGAACACTGAAGCTTTCTTT
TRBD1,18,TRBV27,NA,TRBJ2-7,CASSLRGTGLSSSYEQYF,TGTGCCAGCAGTTTACGGGGGACAGGCCTTAGTAGCTCCTACGAGCAGTACTTC
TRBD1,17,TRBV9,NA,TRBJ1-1,CASNVIPTGMGFTEAFF,TGTGCCAGCAACGTGATCCCGACAGGGATGGGGTTCACTGAAGCTTTCTTT
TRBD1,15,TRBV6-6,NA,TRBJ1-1,CASSGPGQGFTEAFF,TGTGCCAGCAGTGGCCCCGGACAGGGTTTCACTGAAGCTTTCTTT
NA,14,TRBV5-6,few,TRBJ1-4,CASSLVPVDEKLFF,TGTGCCAGCAGCTTGGTGCCGGTGGATGAAAAACTGTTTTTT
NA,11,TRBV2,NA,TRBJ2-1,CASSDVEEQFF,TGTGCCAGCAGTGATGTAGAGGAGCAGTTCTTC
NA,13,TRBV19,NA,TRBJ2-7,CASSLLASYEQYF,TGTGCCAGTAGTCTCCTAGCTAGCTACGAGCAGTACTTC
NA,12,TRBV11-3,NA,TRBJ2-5,CASNRDQETQYF,TGTGCCAGCAACCGGGACCAAGAGACCCAGTACTTC
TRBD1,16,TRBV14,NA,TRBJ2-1,CASSQTGTGGMNEQFF,TGTGCCAGCAGTCAAACCGGGACAGGGGGAATGAATGAGCAGTTCTTC
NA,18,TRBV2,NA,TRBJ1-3,CASSEMRVSGLTGNTIYF,TGTGCCAGCAGTGAGATGAGGGTTAGCGGCCTGACTGGAAACACCATATATTTT
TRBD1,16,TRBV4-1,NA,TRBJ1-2,CASSQETGSVNYGYTF,TGCGCCAGCAGCCAAGAGACAGGGAGCGTGAACTATGGCTACACCTTC
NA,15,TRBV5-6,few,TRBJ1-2,CASSLDPGANYGYTF,TGTGCCAGCAGCTTGGATCCCGGAGCTAACTATGGCTACACCTTC
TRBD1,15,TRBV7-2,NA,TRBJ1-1,CASSLVAGGNTEAFF,TGTGCCAGCAGCTTAGTAGCAGGGGGGAACACTGAAGCTTTCTTT
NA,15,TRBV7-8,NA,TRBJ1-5,CASSLGPDSNQPQHF,TGTGCCAGCAGCTTAGGGCCAGATAGCAATCAGCCCCAGCATTTT
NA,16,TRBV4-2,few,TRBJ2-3,CASSQDGGGTADTQYF,TGTGCCAGCAGCCAAGATGGTGGGGGGACGGCAGATACGCAGTATTTT
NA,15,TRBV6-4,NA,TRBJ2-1,CASSDVASSYNEQFF,TGTGCCAGCAGTGACGTGGCTAGCTCCTACAATGAGCAGTTCTTC
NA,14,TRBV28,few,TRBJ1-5,CASSLTASNQPQHF,TGTGCCAGCAGTTTGACAGCTAGCAATCAGCCCCAGCATTTT
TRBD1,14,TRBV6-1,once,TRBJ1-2,CASRARTGAFYYTF,TGTGCCAGCAGGGCTAGGACAGGGGCTTTTTATTACACCTTC
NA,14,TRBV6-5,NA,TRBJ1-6,CASSYSQGRSPLHF,TGTGCCAGCAGTTACTCGCAGGGGCGCTCACCCCTCCACTTT
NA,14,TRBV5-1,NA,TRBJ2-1,CASSFGTTYNEQFF,TGCGCCAGCAGCTTTGGGACAACCTACAATGAGCAGTTCTTC
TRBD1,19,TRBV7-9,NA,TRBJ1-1,CASSLGSWGTGVLNTEAFF,TGTGCCAGCAGCTTAGGTTCATGGGGGACAGGGGTTTTGAACACTGAAGCTTTCTTT
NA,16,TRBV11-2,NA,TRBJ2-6,CASSPRGGSGANVLTF,TGTGCCAGCAGCCCCAGGGGAGGGTCGGGGGCCAACGTCCTGACTTTC
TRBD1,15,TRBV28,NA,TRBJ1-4,CASSVSGTGDEKLFF,TGTGCCAGCAGTGTATCCGGGACAGGCGATGAAAAACTGTTTTTT
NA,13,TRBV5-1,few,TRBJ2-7,CASSLAGEYEQYF,TGCGCCAGCAGCTTGGCCGGGGAATACGAGCAGTACTTC
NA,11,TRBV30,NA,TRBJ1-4,CAWAGGEKLFF,TGTGCCTGGGCGGGGGGGGAAAAACTGTTTTTT
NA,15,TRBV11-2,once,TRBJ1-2,CASSLDRGANYGYTF,TGTGCCAGCAGCTTAGACCGCGGAGCTAACTATGGCTACACCTTC
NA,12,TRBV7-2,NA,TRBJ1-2,CASSFGGEGYTF,TGTGCCAGCAGCTTCGGGGGTGAGGGCTACACCTTC